Listed here are 7 T cell receptor beta chains from one sample, sequenced in a study of blood T cell repertoires in COVID-19. Some clones are missing from TCRdb's copy, which holds only in-frame ones; the method was immunoSEQ multiplex PCR. The table lists 150,000 to 200,000 clones, roughly 79% of them singletons, with about 28% in the top ten. The sample consisted of peripheral blood. The receptor set was obtained from an older woman with acute or convalescent COVID-19.

This clone was seen more than once but under ten times. The CDR3 sequence: CASSGWSSGNTIYF. CDR3 DNA sequence: TGTGCCAGCAGCGGATGGAGTTCTGGAAACACCATATATTTT. The chain is built from TRBV9 and TRBJ1-3; D is undetermined. This CDR3 comprises 14 residues. Germline V gene lookup returns CDR1 SGDLS and CDR2 YYNGEE. V was cut by 3 bases and J by 1 base, with 8 bases left in between.

The chain employs TRBV5-1 and TRBJ1-1, with a possible D match to TRBD1 (6 bases). CDR1 and CDR2 from the germline V gene are SGHRS and YFSETQ. Trimming removed 0 bases at V and 5 bases at J, with 11 bases between. The CDR3 length is 14 residues. The CDR3 sequence is CASSLDGGGTEAFF. CDR3 nucleotide sequence: TGCGCCAGCAGCTTGGATGGGGGCGGTACTGAAGCTTTCTTT.

The chain uses TRBV19 and TRBJ2-1; weak D call: TRBD2 (5 bases). V dropped 7 bases and J dropped 2 bases, with 12 bases sitting between them. CDR1 LNHDA and CDR2 SQIVND come from the germline V gene (reference sequence). The CDR3 runs to 14 residues. As DNA, the CDR3 is TGTGCCAGTAAAGTTCCGGGAACCTACAATGAGCAGTTCTTC. It yields the protein CASKVPGTYNEQFF. The whole variable domain, filled in from reference TRBV19 and TRBJ2-1, reads DGGITQSPKYLFRKEGQNVTLSCEQNLNHDAMYWYRQDPGQGLRLIYYSQIVNDFQKGDIAEGYSVSREKKESFPLTVTSAQKNPTAFYLCASKVPGTYNEQFFGPGTRLTVL.

The V and J genes are TRBV5-1 and TRBJ1-1; no clear D. The V gene lost 2 bases and the J gene lost 1 base, with 15 bases spanning the gap. The germline V gene has CDR1 SGHRS and CDR2 YFSETQ. There are 16 residues in the CDR3. This CDR3 is CASSLWALDTNTEAFF. The CDR3 DNA reads TGCGCCAGCAGCTTATGGGCCCTGGATACGAACACTGAAGCTTTCTTT.

The J gene is TRBJ2-2, the V gene TRBV3-1 (or the pseudogene TRBV3-2); D unresolved. The CDR3 has 15 residues. The V end was cut by 0 bases, the J end by 3 bases, with 8 bases between. Germline-derived CDR1 and CDR2 are LGHDT and YNNKEL (reference sequence). The CDR3 protein is CASSQDLIDTGELFF. The CDR3 DNA sequence: TGTGCCAGCAGCCAAGATCTTATAGACACCGGGGAGCTGTTTTTT.

The chain combines TRBV3-1 (or the pseudogene TRBV3-2) with TRBJ2-7; D is perhaps TRBD1 (6 bases). CDR3 length: 13 residues. CDR1 is LGHDT, CDR2 YNNKEL, per germline (reference sequence). The V end lost 4 bases, the J end lost 4 bases, and 11 bases lay between the germline ends. The CDR3 loop is CASSPLRGYEQYF. DNA of the CDR3: TGTGCCAGCAGCCCGCTCAGGGGTTACGAGCAGTACTTC.

V gene TRBV6-1 combines with J gene TRBJ1-2; the D gene is possibly TRBD1 (5 bases). The CDR3 contains 14 residues. V was shortened by 1 base and J by 0 bases, with 6 bases between the two germline ends. In germline, CDR1 is MNHNS, CDR2 SASEGT. The CDR3 DNA reads TGTGCCAGCAGTGAAGGGGGCACTAACTATGGCTACACCTTC. Encoded protein: CASSEGGTNYGYTF.